This is a list of T cell receptor beta chains from one sample in a study of T cells in Graves' hyperthyroidism and ophthalmopathy. TCRdb re-called the multiplex PCR reads through MiXCR, storing one row per CDR3 protein. The table lists about 540,000 distinct CDR3 sequences, 40% to 55% of them singletons. The sequenced sample consisted of peripheral blood or thyroid tissue (not recorded which). The receptor set was obtained from a woman aged 18 to 35 with Graves' hyperthyroidism. CDR3s include the opening cysteine and the closing phenylalanine or tryptophan. Clone size is not always given. Where it is, it says once, few, many or a class for expanded clones.

size,J,V,CDR3
.,TRBJ1-2,TRBV24-1,CATSWAGDGYTF
few,TRBJ2-2,TRBV6-1,CASSNSGKNTGELFF
.,TRBJ1-4,TRBV11-2,CASSLSGGDEKLFF
.,TRBJ1-4,TRBV29-1,CSVDRQVAGEKLFF
.,TRBJ2-7,TRBV7-9,CASSSYSRSYEQYF
few,TRBJ1-5,TRBV7-2,CASSFGGMSSGQPQHF
.,TRBJ2-2,TRBV7-1,CASSSNTANTGELFF
many,TRBJ1-1,TRBV2,CASSADYNTEAFF
.,TRBJ2-5,TRBV7-9,CASSKGLAGGQDHQYF
.,TRBJ2-7,TRBV7-3,CASSQHPGQLSSYEQYF
many,TRBJ1-3,TRBV29-1,CSVEHRDSGNSGNTIYF
.,TRBJ2-2,TRBV20-1,CSARVPYTGELFF
.,TRBJ2-5,TRBV7-9,CASSFEGIETQYF
.,TRBJ1-1,TRBV7-9,CASSLTGGELTFF
.,TRBJ1-2,TRBV11-2,CASSRDRFTNYGYTF
.,TRBJ1-4,TRBV15,CATKFGGRANTGDNEKLFF
.,TRBJ1-1,TRBV6-5,CASSRTGQGFTEAFF
.,TRBJ2-7,TRBV2,CASNPRASGRGSYEQYF
.,TRBJ2-5,TRBV12-5,CASGLVGGSRQETQYF
many,TRBJ1-6,TRBV25-1,CASSPSGTASRPLHF
.,TRBJ2-2,TRBV14,CASSQGTANTGELFF
few,TRBJ1-2,TRBV2,CARRGRGTALPPHGYTF
.,TRBJ1-1,TRBV6-1,CASSEQTENTEAFF
once,TRBJ1-2,TRBV24-1,CATSDLAGVFGYGYTF
few,TRBJ1-6,TRBV7-2,CASSQATDRVSPLHF
many,TRBJ1-2,TRBV29-1,CSAIYEGFYGYTF
.,TRBJ1-2,TRBV7-3,CASSKDFFGTGVTNYGYTF
many,TRBJ2-7,TRBV7-2,CASSSQGKGAYEQYF
.,TRBJ2-5,TRBV24-1,CATSGGDQPQYF
.,TRBJ2-3,TRBV6-2/TRBV6-3,CASSYRQGYSDTQYF
.,TRBJ1-2,TRBV2,CASSEAGAYGYTF
.,TRBJ1-6,TRBV2,CASSGIGPSPLHF
.,TRBJ1-1,TRBV11-3,CASSTGQEAFF
many,TRBJ2-7,TRBV10-3,CATQGVYEQYF
.,TRBJ2-7,TRBV7-2,CASSPNFYREPASYEQYF
few,TRBJ2-5,TRBV7-3,CASSQGTSGSQETQYF
.,TRBJ2-7,TRBV13,CASSGQGDDYEQYF
.,TRBJ1-6,TRBV10-3,CAITVFKNSPLHF
.,TRBJ2-5,TRBV7-2,CASSPQQGPRETQYF